This T cell receptor (beta chain) was sequenced during a study of T cell repertoires in cytomegalovirus infection. With respect to this clonotype: Its antigen remains unknown.

TCRdb re-called the reads with MiXCR, one entry per CDR3 protein. Among roughly 340,000 distinct CDR3 sequences listed, about 29% were seen once. Germline-derived CDR1 and CDR2 are MNHNY and SVGAGI (reference sequence). This CDR3 region has 14 residues. V was trimmed by 6 bases and J by 7 bases, leaving 17 bases between them. The chain employs TRBV6-6 and TRBJ2-3, with D unclear. This receptor was obtained from a human donor in good health (CMV status not recorded). Some clones in this sample may be carry-over from other donors' samples. The source material was cultured PBMCs, sampled from culture after CMV antigen stimulation. CDR3 in DNA: TGTGCCAGCAGACATTATCTTACCCAACATACGCAGTATTTT. The encoded protein is CASRHYLTQHTQYF.